The clone carrying this TCR beta chain was seen just once. Antigen unknown. Profiling relied on immunoSEQ multiplex PCR, and the TCRdb table lists in-frame clones only, not all of them. The data hold 80,000 to 90,000 clones, with roughly nine tenths observed a single time. The data stem from a study of T cell responses to AZD1222 COVID-19 vaccine. The study's findings and limits: Compared with day 0, the breadth and depth of the Spike-specific TCR repertoire rose significantly after two doses of AZD1222. The donors showed a predominance of white British ancestry and of females, with possible underestimation of clonal diversity.

The CDR3 loop spans 16 amino acids. CDR1 and CDR2 (germline): LNHDA, SQIVND (reference sequence). The V end lost 3 bases, the J end lost 7 bases, and 21 bases lay between the germline ends. The sequence was collected from an adult in good health. This chain links TRBV19 with TRBJ1-2; TRBD1 might be the D (5 bases). The source was peripheral blood, collected on day 0 of AZD1222 vaccination. CDR3 sequence: CASSIRRDALGGGYTF. CDR3 DNA sequence: TGTGCCAGTAGTATCCGCCGGGACGCACTTGGTGGTGGCTACACCTTC.